A single sample gave rise to the 20 T cell receptor beta chains below, sequenced in a study of T cells in Graves' hyperthyroidism and ophthalmopathy. Regions amplified from RNA transcripts were the TCR beta CDR3 regions. The study used the HTBI primer set for a first-round RT-PCR of the TCR CDR3. TCRdb passed the multiplex PCR reads through MiXCR, listing each CDR3 protein once. Counted here are about 620,000 distinct CDR3 sequences, 16% occurring once; the ten biggest clones make up 3.8%. Sequenced material: blood. These receptors came from a woman aged 30 to 39 with Graves' hyperthyroidism.

This clonotype was seen ten or more times. V usage is TRBV18 and J usage is TRBJ1-1; D might be TRBD1 (6 bases). Germline CDR1 reads KGHSH; CDR2 reads LQKENI. V lost 3 bases to trimming and J lost 7 bases, with 15 bases between them. The CDR3 covers 14 residues. CDR3 DNA: TGTGCCAGCTCACCGGCTGTTGGACAGAATGAAGCTTTCTTT. This sequence encodes CASSPAVGQNEAFF.

This clonotype has just a few counts. The chain combines TRBV19 with TRBJ2-7; D possibly uses TRBD1 or TRBD2 (5 bases each). The germline V gene has CDR1 LNHDA and CDR2 SQIVND (reference sequence). This CDR3 comprises 15 residues. Trimming shortened V by 3 bases and J by 3 bases, and 15 bases separated the two germline ends. CDR3 residues: CASSIGSGRGYEQYF. Here the CDR3 DNA reads TGTGCCAGTAGTATTGGGTCAGGGAGAGGCTACGAGCAGTACTTC.

J is TRBJ2-1 and V is TRBV27; weak D call: TRBD1 (6 bases). Trimming shortened V by 2 bases and J by 5 bases, and 13 bases separated the two germline ends. The CDR3 consists of 15 residues. Per germline, CDR1 MNHEY and CDR2 SMNVEV (reference sequence). CDR3 amino acids: CASSLEGTPNNEQFF. The CDR3 nucleotides are TGTGCCAGCAGTTTAGAGGGGACACCAAACAATGAGCAGTTCTTC.

The chain is built from TRBV7-2 and TRBJ1-2; no clear D gene. Trimming stripped 4 bases from V and 5 bases from J, with 5 bases between. The germline V gene encodes CDR1 SGHTA and CDR2 FQGNSA. The CDR3 covers 11 residues. The CDR3 protein is CASSYIYGYTF. CDR3 DNA sequence: TGTGCCAGCAGCTACATTTATGGCTACACCTTC.

The V and J genes are TRBV27 and TRBJ1-1; 7 positions match TRBD1. Germline CDR1 reads MNHEY; CDR2 reads SMNVEV (reference sequence). This CDR3 region has 15 residues. With 6 bases clipped from V and 3 bases from J, the junction kept 10 bases outside the gene matches. Here the CDR3 reads CASSFTGAGDTEAFF. The CDR3 coding sequence is TGTGCCAGCAGCTTTACAGGGGCCGGGGACACTGAAGCTTTCTTT.

This clonotype was counted many times. The chain joins TRBV5-1 to TRBJ2-7; tentative D call: TRBD1 (6 bases). From germline, CDR1 is SGHRS and CDR2 YFSETQ. V was shortened by 4 bases and J by 0 bases, with 14 bases between the two germline ends. The CDR3 spans 15 residues. As DNA, the CDR3 is TGCGCCAGCAGCATGGACAGCTCTCCCTCCTACGAGCAGTACTTC. This encodes CASSMDSSPSYEQYF.

This clonotype has ten or more counts. The V gene is TRBV28, the J gene TRBJ2-7; TRBD1 matches at 8 bases. This CDR3 has 15 residues. Germline V CDR1 and CDR2: MDHEN, SYDVKM. With 6 bases clipped from V and 5 bases from J, the junction kept 12 bases outside the gene matches. The chain's CDR3 is CASSLFDRGNDEQYF. In nucleotides, the CDR3 is TGTGCCAGCAGCCTGTTCGACAGGGGTAACGACGAGCAGTACTTC.

This rearrangement joins TRBV29-1 to TRBJ1-5; possibly TRBD1 for D (5 bases). V was pared by 7 bases and J by 6 bases, with 19 bases between. CDR3 length equals 14 residues. Germline-derived CDR1 and CDR2 are SQVTM and ANQGSEA. CDR3 loop: CSALGTAHSQPQHF. The CDR3 nucleotides read TGCAGCGCCCTGGGGACGGCTCACAGTCAGCCCCAGCATTTT.

This clonotype has a handful of counts. The chain recombines TRBV10-1 with TRBJ2-1; possible D gene TRBD2, 6 bases. The CDR3 loop spans 18 amino acids. Germline V gene data show CDR1 as WNHNN and CDR2 as SYGVQD (reference sequence). V was shortened by 7 bases and J by 4 bases, with 26 bases between the two germline ends. CDR3 DNA sequence: TGCGCCAGCAACGTCCCGGCCGAGGGGCGGGGACGATACAATGAGCAGTTCTTC. As protein: CASNVPAEGRGRYNEQFF.

In this sample, this clonotype turned up a few times. This sequence joins TRBV5-1 and TRBJ2-7, with a weak D call TRBD1 (5 bases). Germline CDR1 and CDR2: SGHRS and YFSETQ. There are 13 residues in the CDR3. V dropped 1 base and J dropped 5 bases, with 10 bases sitting between them. The CDR3 is CASSLSRGNEQYF. The CDR3 DNA reads as TGCGCCAGCAGCTTGTCTAGGGGAAACGAGCAGTACTTC.

This clonotype has a count of ten or more. V and J are TRBV29-1 and TRBJ2-3; 7 bases match TRBD1. This CDR3 spans 13 amino acids. V dropped 3 bases and J dropped 3; count of bases not matched to a gene: 3. Looked up from germline, CDR1 is SQVTM and CDR2 is ANQGSEA. DNA of the CDR3: TGCAGCGTTGACGAGGGGGCTACAGATACGCAGTATTTT. This sequence encodes CSVDEGATDTQYF.

This clonotype showed up just a few times. This sequence joins TRBV5-6 and TRBJ1-6; 8 positions match TRBD1. Germline V gene lookup returns CDR1 SGHDT and CDR2 YYEEEE. This CDR3 is 16 amino acids long. The V segment lost 6 bases and the J segment 6 bases; nucleotides outside the gene matches: 11. The CDR3 DNA follows: TGTGCCAGCACCAACATGAGACAGGGGCTTAATTCACCCCTCCACTTT. Translation: CASTNMRQGLNSPLHF.

This clonotype has only a few counts. The chain employs TRBV14 and TRBJ2-7; 9 positions agree with TRBD2. The CDR3 runs to 16 residues. CDR1 and CDR2 from the germline V gene are SGHDN and FVKESK. The trim removed 4 bases at V and 3 bases at J, leaving 10 bases unmatched. CDR3 DNA sequence: TGTGCCAGCAGCCCATCTTCGGGACTAGCTTTCTACGAGCAGTACTTC. It translates to CASSPSSGLAFYEQYF.

This clonotype showed up just a few times. V and J are TRBV19 and TRBJ1-1; 8 bases are shared with TRBD1. V gave up 8 bases and J gave up 3 bases; unmatched junction bases: 5. Per the germline V gene, CDR1 is LNHDA and CDR2 is SQIVND (reference sequence). This CDR3 is 13 amino acids long. CDR3 DNA sequence: TGTGCCAGTGGGGGGACAGGTTACACTGAAGCTTTCTTT. Translated: CASGGTGYTEAFF.

This clonotype showed up many times. The V gene is TRBV6-5, the J gene TRBJ1-5; D is uncertain. Deletions cut 0 bases from V and 1 base from J, with 7 bases between. Germline V lookup: CDR1 MNHEY, CDR2 SVGAGI. There are 15 residues in the CDR3. The CDR3 is CASSYSSGSNQPQHF. For the CDR3, the DNA is TGTGCCAGCAGTTACTCTTCCGGAAGCAATCAGCCCCAGCATTTT.

Many counts were recorded for this clonotype. The chain joins TRBV30 to TRBJ1-1; D remains ambiguous. The CDR3 is 12 residues long. Germline assignment: CDR1 GTSNPN and CDR2 SVGIG (reference sequence). The germline V and J ends were trimmed by 0 bases and 11 bases, with 13 bases remaining between them. The CDR3 loop reads CAWSVGNPGAFF. The DNA of the CDR3 is TGTGCCTGGAGTGTTGGCAACCCGGGGGCTTTCTTT.

In its sample, this clonotype was seen many times. This chain uses TRBV28 with TRBJ2-3; 13 bases fit TRBD2. The CDR3 totals 18 residues. CDR1 MDHEN and CDR2 SYDVKM come from the germline V gene. Trimming took 6 bases from V and 0 from J; bases not matched to a gene: 9. The CDR3 here is CASSPGLAGEESTDTQYF. The CDR3 DNA reads TGTGCCAGCAGCCCAGGACTAGCGGGAGAGGAAAGCACAGATACGCAGTATTTT. The variable domain in full, with the rest retrieved from reference TRBV28 and TRBJ2-3, is DVKVTQSSRYLVKRTGEKVFLECVQDMDHENMFWYRQDPGLGLRLIYFSYDVKMKEKGDIPEGYSVSREKKERFSLILESASTNQTSMYLCASSPGLAGEESTDTQYFGPGTRLTVL.

This clonotype was seen repeatedly, ten times or more. This chain connects TRBV12-3 or TRBV12-4 to TRBJ1-2, with D hard to call. The CDR3 is made up of 13 amino acids. Trimming took off 3 bases at V and 4 bases at J, with 9 bases between the two ends. The CDR3 loop reads CASSFPAIYGYTF. As DNA, the CDR3 is TGTGCCAGCAGTTTTCCAGCAATCTATGGCTACACCTTC.

A few counts support this clonotype. The chain joins TRBV2 to TRBJ2-5; 10 nucleotides align to TRBD1. CDR3 size: 14 residues. Germline V gives CDR1 SNHLY, CDR2 FYNNEI. Unmatched junction bases numbered 1, after V lost 4 bases and J lost 2 bases. This CDR3 reads CASSVDRGQETQYF. CDR3 DNA sequence: TGTGCCAGCAGTGTGGACAGGGGGCAAGAGACCCAGTACTTC.

DNA of the CDR3: TGTGCCAGCTATTCGTCAGGTCTAGTCGACACCGGGGAGCTGTTTTTT. It translates to CASYSSGLVDTGELFF. V and J are TRBV6-1 and TRBJ2-2; D call uncertain. Germline CDR1 MNHNS, CDR2 SASEGT. The CDR3 is 16 amino acids. V was trimmed by 8 bases and J by 3 bases, leaving 19 bases between them.